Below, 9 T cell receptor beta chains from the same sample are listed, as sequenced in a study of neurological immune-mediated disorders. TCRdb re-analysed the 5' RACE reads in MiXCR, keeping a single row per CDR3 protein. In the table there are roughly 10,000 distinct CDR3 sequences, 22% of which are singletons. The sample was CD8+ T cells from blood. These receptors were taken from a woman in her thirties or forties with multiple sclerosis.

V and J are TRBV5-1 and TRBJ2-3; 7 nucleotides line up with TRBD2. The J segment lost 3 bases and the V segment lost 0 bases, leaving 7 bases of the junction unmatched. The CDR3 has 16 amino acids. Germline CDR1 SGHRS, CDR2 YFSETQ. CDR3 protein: CASSLVAGGRTDTQYF. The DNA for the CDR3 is TGCGCCAGCAGCTTGGTTGCCGGGGGGAGGACAGATACGCAGTATTTT.

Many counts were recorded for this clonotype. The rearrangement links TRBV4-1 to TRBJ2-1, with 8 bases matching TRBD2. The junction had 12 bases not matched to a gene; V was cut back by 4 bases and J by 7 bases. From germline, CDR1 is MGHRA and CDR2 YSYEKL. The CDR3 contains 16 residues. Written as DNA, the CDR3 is TGCGCCAGCAGCCCGACCCCCGGGGGGGGGAAGAATGAGCAGTTCTTC. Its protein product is CASSPTPGGGKNEQFF.

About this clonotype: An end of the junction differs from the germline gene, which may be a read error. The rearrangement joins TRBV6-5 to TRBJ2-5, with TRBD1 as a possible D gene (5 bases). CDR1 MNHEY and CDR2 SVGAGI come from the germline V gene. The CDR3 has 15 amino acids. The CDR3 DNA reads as TGTACCAGCAGCTCCAGGGTCTCCGGCCAAGAGACCCAGTATTTC. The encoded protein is CTSSSRVSGQETQYF.

The CDR3 protein is CASSAAGGENTIYF. The CDR3 region has the DNA TGCGCCAGCAGCGCTGCAGGGGGAGAAAACACCATATATTTT. The chain recombines TRBV5-1 with TRBJ1-3; TRBD1 aligns across 7 bases. The ends lost 4 bases at V and 6 bases at J; junction bases unmatched: 7. The CDR3 spans 14 residues. Germline CDR1 and CDR2: SGHRS and YFSETQ.

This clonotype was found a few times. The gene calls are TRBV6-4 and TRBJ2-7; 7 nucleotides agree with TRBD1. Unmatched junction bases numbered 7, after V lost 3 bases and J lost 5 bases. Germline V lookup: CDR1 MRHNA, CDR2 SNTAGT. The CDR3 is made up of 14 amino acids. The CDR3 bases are TGTGCCAGCAGTGAATCGACAGGGAGCGACGAGCAGTACTTC. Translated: CASSESTGSDEQYF.

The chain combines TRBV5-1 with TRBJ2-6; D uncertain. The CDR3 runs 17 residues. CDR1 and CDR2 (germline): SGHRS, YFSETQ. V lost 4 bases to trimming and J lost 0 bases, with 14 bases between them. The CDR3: CASSRMRSDSGANVLTF. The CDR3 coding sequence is TGCGCCAGCAGCCGCATGCGGTCCGACTCTGGGGCCAACGTCCTGACTTTC.

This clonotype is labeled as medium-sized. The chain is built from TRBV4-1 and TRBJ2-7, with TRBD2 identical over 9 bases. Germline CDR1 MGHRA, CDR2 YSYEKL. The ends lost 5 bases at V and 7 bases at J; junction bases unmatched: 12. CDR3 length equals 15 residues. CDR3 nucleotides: TGCGCCAGCAGCTCGGCTAGCGGGGTCTTACGGGAGCAGTACTTC. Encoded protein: CASSSASGVLREQYF.

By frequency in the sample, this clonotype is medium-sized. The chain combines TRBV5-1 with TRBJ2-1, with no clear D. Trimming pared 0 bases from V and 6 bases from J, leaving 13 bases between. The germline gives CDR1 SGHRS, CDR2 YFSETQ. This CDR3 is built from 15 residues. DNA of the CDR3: TGCGCCAGCAGCTTGGCTCGCTCCACCGGCAATGAGCAGTTCTTC. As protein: CASSLARSTGNEQFF. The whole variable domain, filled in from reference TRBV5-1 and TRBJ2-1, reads KAGVTQTPRYLIKTRGQQVTLSCSPISGHRSVSWYQQTPGQGLQFLFEYFSETQRNKGNFPGRFSGRQFSNSRSEMNVSTLELGDSALYLCASSLARSTGNEQFFGPGTRLTVL.

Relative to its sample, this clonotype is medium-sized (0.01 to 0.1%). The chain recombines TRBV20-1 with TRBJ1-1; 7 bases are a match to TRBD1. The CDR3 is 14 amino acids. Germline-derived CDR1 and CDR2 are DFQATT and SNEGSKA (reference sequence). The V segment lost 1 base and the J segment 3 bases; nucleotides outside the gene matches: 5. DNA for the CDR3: TGCAGTGCTAGAGGACCCGACAGGGACACTGAAGCTTTCTTT. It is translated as CSARGPDRDTEAFF.